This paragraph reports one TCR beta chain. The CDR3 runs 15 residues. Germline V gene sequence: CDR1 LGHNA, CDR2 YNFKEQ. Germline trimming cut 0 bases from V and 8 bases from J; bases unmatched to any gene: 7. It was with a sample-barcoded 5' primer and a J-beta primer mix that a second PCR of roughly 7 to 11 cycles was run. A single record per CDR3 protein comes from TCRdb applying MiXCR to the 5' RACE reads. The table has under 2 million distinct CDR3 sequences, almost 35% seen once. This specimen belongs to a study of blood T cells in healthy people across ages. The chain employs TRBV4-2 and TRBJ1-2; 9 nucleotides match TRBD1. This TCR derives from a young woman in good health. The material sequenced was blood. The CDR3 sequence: CASSQDSRQGDGYTF. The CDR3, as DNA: TGTGCCAGCAGCCAAGATTCGAGACAGGGGGACGGCTACACCTTC.